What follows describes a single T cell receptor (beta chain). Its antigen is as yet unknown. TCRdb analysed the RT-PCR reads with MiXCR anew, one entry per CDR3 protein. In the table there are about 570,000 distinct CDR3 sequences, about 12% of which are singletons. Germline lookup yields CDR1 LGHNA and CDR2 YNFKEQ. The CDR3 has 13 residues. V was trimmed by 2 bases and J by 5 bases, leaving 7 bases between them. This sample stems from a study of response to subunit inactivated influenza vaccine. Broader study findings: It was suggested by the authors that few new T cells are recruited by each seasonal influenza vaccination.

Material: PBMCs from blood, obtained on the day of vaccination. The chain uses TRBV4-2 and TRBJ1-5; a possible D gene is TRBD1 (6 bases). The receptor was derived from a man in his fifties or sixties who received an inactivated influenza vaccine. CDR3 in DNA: TGTGCCAGCAGCCAATCAGGGGATCAGCCCCAGCATTTT. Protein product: CASSQSGDQPQHF.